The sample holds many counts of the clone carrying this T cell receptor beta chain. The antigen remains undetermined. The sample comes from a study of Graves' ophthalmopathy and Graves' hyperthyroidism. Findings and caveats of the study: A 13-signature model separated ophthalmopathy from stable hyperthyroidism, approximately 87% sensitivity, around 78% specificity.

TCR beta CDR3 regions were amplified from RNA transcripts. First-round RT-PCR with HTBI primers preceded a second-round multiplex PCR. TCRdb recomputed calls from the multiplex PCR reads with MiXCR, one row per CDR3 protein. The sample holds about 480,000 distinct CDR3 sequences, around 15% seen once. The germline CDR1 and CDR2 sequences are MNHEY and SVGAGI. The V and J ends lost 4 bases and 2 bases, in that order; junction bases with no gene match: 11. The CDR3 covers 16 residues. The chain uses TRBV6-5 and TRBJ2-7, with 7 bases aligning to TRBD1. This receptor was taken from a woman in her twenties or thirties with Graves' ophthalmopathy. Sequencing input: blood. The CDR3 here is CASSLGQTPRAYEQYF. DNA for the CDR3: TGTGCCAGCAGTTTGGGACAGACCCCGAGGGCCTACGAGCAGTACTTC.